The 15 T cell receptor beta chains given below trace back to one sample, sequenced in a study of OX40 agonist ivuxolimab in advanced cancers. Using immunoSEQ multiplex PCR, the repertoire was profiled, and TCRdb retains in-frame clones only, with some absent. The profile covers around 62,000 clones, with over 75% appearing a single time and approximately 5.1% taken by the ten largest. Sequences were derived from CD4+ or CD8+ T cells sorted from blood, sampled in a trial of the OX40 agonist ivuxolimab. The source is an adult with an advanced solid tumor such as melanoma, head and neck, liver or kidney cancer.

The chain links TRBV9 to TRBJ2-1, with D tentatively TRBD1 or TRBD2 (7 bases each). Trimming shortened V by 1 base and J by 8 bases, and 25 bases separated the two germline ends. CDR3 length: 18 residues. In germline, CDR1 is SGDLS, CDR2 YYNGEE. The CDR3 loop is CASSVSLRTRTGGDEQFF. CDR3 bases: TGTGCCAGCAGCGTAAGTCTGAGGACTAGGACAGGTGGGGATGAGCAGTTCTTC. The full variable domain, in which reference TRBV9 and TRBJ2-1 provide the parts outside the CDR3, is DSGVTQTPKHLITATGQRVTLRCSPRSGDLSVYWYQQSLDQGLQFLIQYYNGEERAKGNILERFSAQQFPDLHSELNLSSLELGDSALYFCASSVSLRTRTGGDEQFFGPGTRLTVL.

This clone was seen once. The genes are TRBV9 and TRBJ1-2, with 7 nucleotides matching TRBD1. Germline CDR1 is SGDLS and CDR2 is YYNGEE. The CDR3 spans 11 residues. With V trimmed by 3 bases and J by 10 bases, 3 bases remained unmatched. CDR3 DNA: TGTGCCAGCAGCGGACAGGGATCCTACACCTTC. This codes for CASSGQGSYTF.

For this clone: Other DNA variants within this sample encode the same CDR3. The CDR3, as DNA: TGTGCCAGCAGTCAACCGGATGGCAGCTACGAGCAGTACTTC. It is translated as CASSQPDGSYEQYF. The rearrangement uses TRBV28 and TRBJ2-7; D remains unclear. The ends were cut back, 5 bases at V and 3 bases at J, with 14 bases in the middle. The CDR3 is 14 residues long. Germline assignment: CDR1 MDHEN and CDR2 SYDVKM.

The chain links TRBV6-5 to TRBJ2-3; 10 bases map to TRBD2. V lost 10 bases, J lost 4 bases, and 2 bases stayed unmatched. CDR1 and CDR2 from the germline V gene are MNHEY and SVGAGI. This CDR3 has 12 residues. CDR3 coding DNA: TGTGCCACGGGACTAGCGCCAGATACGCAGTATTTT. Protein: CATGLAPDTQYF.

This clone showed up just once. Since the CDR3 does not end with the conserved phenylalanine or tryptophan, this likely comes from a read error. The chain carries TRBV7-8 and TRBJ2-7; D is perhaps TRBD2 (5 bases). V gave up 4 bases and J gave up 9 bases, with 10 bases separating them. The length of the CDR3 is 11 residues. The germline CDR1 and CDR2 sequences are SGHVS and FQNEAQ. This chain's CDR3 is CASSSGLPQYS. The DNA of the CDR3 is TGTGCCAGCAGCTCCGGACTCCCGCAGTACTCC.

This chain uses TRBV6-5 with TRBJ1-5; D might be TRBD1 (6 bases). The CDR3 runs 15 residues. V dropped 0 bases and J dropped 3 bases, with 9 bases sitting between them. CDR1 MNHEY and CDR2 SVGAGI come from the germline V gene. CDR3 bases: TGTGCCAGCAGTTACTCTCGGACAGCCAATCAGCCCCAGCATTTT. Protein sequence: CASSYSRTANQPQHF.

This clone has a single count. For the CDR3, the DNA is TGTGCCACCAGCAGAGAACAGGGCTCAGATACGCAGTATTTT. Translating it yields CATSREQGSDTQYF. The chain carries TRBV15 and TRBJ2-3, with D tentatively TRBD1 (6 bases). V was pared by 0 bases and J by 4 bases, with 8 bases between. Germline CDR1 LNHNV, CDR2 YYDKDF (reference sequence). CDR3 length equals 14 residues.

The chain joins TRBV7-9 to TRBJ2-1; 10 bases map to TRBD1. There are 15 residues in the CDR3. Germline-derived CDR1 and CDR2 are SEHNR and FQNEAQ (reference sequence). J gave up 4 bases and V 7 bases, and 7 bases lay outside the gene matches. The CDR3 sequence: CASTLGQGEYNEQFF. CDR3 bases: TGTGCCAGCACCCTCGGACAGGGGGAATACAATGAGCAGTTCTTC. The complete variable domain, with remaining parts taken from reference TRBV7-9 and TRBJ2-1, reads DTGVSQNPRHKITKRGQNVTFRCDPISEHNRLYWYRQTLGQGPEFLTYFQNEAQLEKSRLLSDRFSAERPKGSFSTLEIQRTEQGDSAMYLCASTLGQGEYNEQFFGPGTRLTVL.

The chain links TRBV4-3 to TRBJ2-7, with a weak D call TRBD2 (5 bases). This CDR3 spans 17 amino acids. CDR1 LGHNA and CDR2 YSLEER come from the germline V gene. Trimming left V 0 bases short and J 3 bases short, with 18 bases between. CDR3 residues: CASSQDGRTGNNYEQYF. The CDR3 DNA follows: TGCGCCAGCAGCCAAGATGGGCGAACCGGGAACAACTACGAGCAGTACTTC.

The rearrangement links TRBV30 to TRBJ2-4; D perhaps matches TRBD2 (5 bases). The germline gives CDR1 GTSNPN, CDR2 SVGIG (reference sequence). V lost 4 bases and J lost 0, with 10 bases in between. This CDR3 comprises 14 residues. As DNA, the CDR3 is TGTGCCTGGACGCACGGGGTAGCCAAAAACATTCAGTACTTC. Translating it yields CAWTHGVAKNIQYF.

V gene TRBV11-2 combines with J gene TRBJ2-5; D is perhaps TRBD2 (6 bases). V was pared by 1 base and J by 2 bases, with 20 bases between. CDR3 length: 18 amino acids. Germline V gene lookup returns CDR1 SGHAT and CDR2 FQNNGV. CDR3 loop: CASSLGQLSGANQETQYF. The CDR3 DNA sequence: TGTGCCAGCAGCTTAGGACAACTTAGCGGAGCCAATCAAGAGACCCAGTACTTC. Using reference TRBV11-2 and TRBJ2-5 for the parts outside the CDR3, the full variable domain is EAGVAQSPRYKIIEKRQSVAFWCNPISGHATLYWYQQILGQGPKLLIQFQNNGVVDDSQLPKDRFSAERLKGVDSTLKIQPAKLEDSAVYLCASSLGQLSGANQETQYFGPGTRLLVL.

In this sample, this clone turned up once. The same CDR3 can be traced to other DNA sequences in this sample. CDR3 DNA: TGCAGCGTTGAAGGGGGCCCAACCTACGAGCAGTACTTC. It encodes CSVEGGPTYEQYF. The V gene is TRBV29-1, the J gene TRBJ2-7; the D gene is possibly TRBD1 (5 bases). This CDR3 contains 13 residues. The germline V gene has CDR1 SQVTM and CDR2 ANQGSEA. V was cut by 1 base and J by 2 bases, with 9 bases left in between.

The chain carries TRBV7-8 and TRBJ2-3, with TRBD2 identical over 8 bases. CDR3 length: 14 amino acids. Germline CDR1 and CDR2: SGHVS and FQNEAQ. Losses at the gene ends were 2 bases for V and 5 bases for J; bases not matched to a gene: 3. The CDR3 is CASSLFAGGDTQYF. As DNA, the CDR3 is TGTGCCAGCAGCTTATTCGCGGGAGGAGATACGCAGTATTTT.

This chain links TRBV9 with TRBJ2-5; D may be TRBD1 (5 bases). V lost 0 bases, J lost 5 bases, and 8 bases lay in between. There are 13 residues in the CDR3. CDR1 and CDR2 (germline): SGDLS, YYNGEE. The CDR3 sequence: CASSVAGKETQYF. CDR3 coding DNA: TGTGCCAGCAGCGTAGCAGGGAAGGAGACCCAGTACTTC.

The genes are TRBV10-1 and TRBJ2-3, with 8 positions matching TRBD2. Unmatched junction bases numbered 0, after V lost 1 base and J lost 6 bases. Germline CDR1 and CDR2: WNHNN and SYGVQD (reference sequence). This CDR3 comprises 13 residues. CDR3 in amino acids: CASSELAGDTQYF. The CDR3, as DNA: TGCGCCAGCAGTGAGTTAGCGGGGGATACGCAGTATTTT.